This T cell receptor (beta chain) originates from a study of OX40 agonist ivuxolimab in advanced cancers. Study summary: It was permissible to have had prior anti-PD-1, anti-PD-L1 or anti-CTLA-4 therapy, and about 40% had some.

Blood samples were obtained at baseline, cycle 4 day 1, and cycle 7 day 1. The CDR3 is 14 amino acids. V shed 0 bases and J shed 3 bases, with 6 bases lying between them. Germline CDR1 is SGHRS and CDR2 is YFSETQ. Clones were read by immunoSEQ multiplex PCR, and TCRdb kept only the in-frame ones, dropping some. The repertoire holds around 60,000 clones, with around 90% as singletons. About this clone itself: The antigen is unknown.

Whole-study results and caveats: Among T cells, CD8+ cells averaged more expanded clones than CD4+ cells. Low levels of normalized T-cell clonal expansion also appeared in some nonresponders.

This TCR came from an adult with an advanced solid tumor such as melanoma, head and neck, liver or kidney cancer. The source material was CD4+ or CD8+ T cells sorted from blood, sampled in a trial of the OX40 agonist ivuxolimab. J is TRBJ2-2 and V is TRBV5-1; D is unresolved. This CDR3 reads CASSLALYTGELFF. The CDR3 nucleotides are TGCGCCAGCAGCTTGGCCCTATACACCGGGGAGCTGTTTTTT. Supplemented by reference TRBV5-1 and TRBJ2-2, the full variable domain reads KAGVTQTPRYLIKTRGQQVTLSCSPISGHRSVSWYQQTPGQGLQFLFEYFSETQRNKGNFPGRFSGRQFSNSRSEMNVSTLELGDSALYLCASSLALYTGELFFGEGSRLTVL.